The clone carrying this T cell receptor (beta chain) was observed many times. No antigen is known for it. This specimen comes from a study of T cells after yellow fever vaccination. Study at large: The authors prepared low-cell-number fractions using SMART-Seq v4 Ultra Low Input. General study points: Abundant clonotypes from the bulk population could get into FACS-sorted repertoires as contaminants. The study re-detected most primary-vaccination clones after the booster (roughly 96% CD4, approximately 88% CD8).

V lost 0 bases, J lost 8 bases, and 12 bases lay in between. Germline V gives CDR1 SGDLS, CDR2 YYNGEE. CDR3 length equals 14 residues. In TCRdb, the 5' RACE reads were re-called with MiXCR into one record per CDR3 protein. Of 300,000 or so distinct CDR3 sequences listed, less than 9.5% were seen once; the top ten hold approximately 3.5%. Sequencing used CD4+ T cells sorted from PBMCs, obtained 5 days after the yellow fever booster vaccination. This receptor was taken from a man aged 18 to 30 who received the YFV17D yellow fever vaccine. The gene calls are TRBV9 and TRBJ2-1, with D hard to call. The CDR3 bases are TGTGCCAGCAGCGTAGTTCAGCACGGCGATGAGCAGTTCTTC. Translation: CASSVVQHGDEQFF.